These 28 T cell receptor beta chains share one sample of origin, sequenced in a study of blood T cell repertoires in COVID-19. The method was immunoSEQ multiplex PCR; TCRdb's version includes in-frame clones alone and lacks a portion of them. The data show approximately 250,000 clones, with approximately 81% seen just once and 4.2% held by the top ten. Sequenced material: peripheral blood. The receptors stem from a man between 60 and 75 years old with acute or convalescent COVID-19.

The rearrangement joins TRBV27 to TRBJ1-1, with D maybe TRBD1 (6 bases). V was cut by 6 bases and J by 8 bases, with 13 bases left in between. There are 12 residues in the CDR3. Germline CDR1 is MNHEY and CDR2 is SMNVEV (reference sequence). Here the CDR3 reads CASRLPGHEAFF. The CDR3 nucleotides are TGTGCCAGCAGACTGCCGGGACACGAAGCTTTCTTT.

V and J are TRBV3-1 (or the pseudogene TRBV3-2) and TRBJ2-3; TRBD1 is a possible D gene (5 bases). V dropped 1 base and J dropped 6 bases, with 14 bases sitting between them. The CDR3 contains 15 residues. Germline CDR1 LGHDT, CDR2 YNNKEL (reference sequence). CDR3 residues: CASSQGRTKGDTQYF. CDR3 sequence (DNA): TGTGCCAGCAGCCAAGGACGTACGAAGGGGGATACGCAGTATTTT.

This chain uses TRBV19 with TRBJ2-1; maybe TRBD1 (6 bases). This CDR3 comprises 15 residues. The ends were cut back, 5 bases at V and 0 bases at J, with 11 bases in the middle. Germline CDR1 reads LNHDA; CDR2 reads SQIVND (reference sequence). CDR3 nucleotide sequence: TGTGCCAGTAGTCCGCGGACAGACTCCTACAATGAGCAGTTCTTC. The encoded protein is CASSPRTDSYNEQFF.

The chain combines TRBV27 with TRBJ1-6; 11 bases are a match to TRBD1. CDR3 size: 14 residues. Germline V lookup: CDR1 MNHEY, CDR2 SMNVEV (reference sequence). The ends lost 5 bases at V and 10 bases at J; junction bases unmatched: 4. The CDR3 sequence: CASSPRTGGSPLHF. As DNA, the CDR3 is TGTGCCAGCAGTCCCAGGACAGGGGGCTCACCCCTCCACTTT.

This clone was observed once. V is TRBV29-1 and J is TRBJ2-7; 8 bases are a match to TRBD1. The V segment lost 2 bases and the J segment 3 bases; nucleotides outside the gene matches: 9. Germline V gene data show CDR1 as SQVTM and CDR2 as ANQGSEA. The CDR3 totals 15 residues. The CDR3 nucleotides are TGCAGCGTTGAAAATGTAAACAGGGGGTTCTACGAGCAGTACTTC. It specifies CSVENVNRGFYEQYF.

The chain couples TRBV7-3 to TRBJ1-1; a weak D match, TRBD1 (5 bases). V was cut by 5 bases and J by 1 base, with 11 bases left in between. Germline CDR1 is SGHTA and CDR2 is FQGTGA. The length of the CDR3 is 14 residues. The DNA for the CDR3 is TGTGCCAGCAGCCCTGCCGGGGGGAACACTGAAGCTTTCTTT. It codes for CASSPAGGNTEAFF.

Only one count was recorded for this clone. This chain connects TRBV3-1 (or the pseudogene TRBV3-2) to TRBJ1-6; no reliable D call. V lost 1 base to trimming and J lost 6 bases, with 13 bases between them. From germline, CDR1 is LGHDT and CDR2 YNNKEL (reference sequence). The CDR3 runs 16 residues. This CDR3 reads CASSQGHRRVNSPLHF. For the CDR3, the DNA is TGTGCCAGCAGCCAAGGACATCGGAGGGTTAATTCACCCCTCCACTTT.

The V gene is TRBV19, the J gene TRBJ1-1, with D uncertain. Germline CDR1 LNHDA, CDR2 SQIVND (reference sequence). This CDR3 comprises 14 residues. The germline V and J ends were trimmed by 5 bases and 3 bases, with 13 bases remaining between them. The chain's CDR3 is CASSGTATDTEAFF. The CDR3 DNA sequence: TGTGCCAGTAGTGGTACAGCAACTGACACTGAAGCTTTCTTT.

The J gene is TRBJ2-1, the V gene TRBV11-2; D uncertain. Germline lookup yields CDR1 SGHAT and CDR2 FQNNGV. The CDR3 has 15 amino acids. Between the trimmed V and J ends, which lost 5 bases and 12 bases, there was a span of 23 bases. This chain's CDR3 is CASSPGSGGLGRQFF. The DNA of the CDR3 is TGTGCCAGCAGCCCCGGATCCGGCGGCCTAGGTAGGCAGTTCTTC.

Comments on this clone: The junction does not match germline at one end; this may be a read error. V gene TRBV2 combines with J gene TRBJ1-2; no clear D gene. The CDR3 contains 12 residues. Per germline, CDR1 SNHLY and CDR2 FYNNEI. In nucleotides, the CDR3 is TGTGCCAGCACTGAAGGAGTCTATGGCTACACCTTC. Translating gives CASTEGVYGYTF. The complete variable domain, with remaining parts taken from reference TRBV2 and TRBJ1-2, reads EPEVTQTPSHQVTQMGQEVILRCVPISNHLYFYWYRQILGQKVEFLVSFYNNEISEKSEIFDDQFSVERPDGSNFTLKIRSTKLEDSAMYFCASTEGVYGYTFGSGTRLTVV.

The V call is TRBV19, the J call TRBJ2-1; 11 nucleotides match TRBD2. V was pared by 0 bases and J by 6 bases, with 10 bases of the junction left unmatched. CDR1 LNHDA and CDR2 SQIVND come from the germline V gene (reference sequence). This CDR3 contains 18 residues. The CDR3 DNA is TGTGCCAGTAGTATAGAGAGGGGTAGACTAGCGGGGCTCAATGAGCAGTTCTTC. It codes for CASSIERGRLAGLNEQFF.

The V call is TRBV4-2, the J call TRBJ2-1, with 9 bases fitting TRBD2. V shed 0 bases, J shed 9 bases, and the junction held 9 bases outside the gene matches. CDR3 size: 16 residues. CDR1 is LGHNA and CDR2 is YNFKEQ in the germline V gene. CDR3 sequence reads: CASSQDLRGGGGEQFF. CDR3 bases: TGTGCCAGCAGCCAAGATCTGCGGGGGGGCGGTGGTGAGCAGTTCTTC.

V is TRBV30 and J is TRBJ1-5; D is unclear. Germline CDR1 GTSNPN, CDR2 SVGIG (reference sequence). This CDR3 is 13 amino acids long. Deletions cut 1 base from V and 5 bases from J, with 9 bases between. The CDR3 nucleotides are TGTGCCTGGAGTGACCAGCTAGATCAGCCCCAGCATTTT. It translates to CAWSDQLDQPQHF.

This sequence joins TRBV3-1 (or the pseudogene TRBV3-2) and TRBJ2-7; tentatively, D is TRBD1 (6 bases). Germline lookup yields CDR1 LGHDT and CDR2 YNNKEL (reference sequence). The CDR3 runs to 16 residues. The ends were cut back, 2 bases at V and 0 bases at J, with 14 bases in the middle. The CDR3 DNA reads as TGTGCCAGCAGCCAATCGGACAGTTTCGCCTCCTACGAGCAGTACTTC. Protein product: CASSQSDSFASYEQYF.

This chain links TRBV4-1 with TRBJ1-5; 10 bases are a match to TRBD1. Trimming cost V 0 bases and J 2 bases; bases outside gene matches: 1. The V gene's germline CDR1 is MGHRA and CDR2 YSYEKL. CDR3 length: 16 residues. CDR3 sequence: CASSQDGTGGNQPQHF. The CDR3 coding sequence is TGCGCCAGCAGCCAAGATGGGACAGGGGGCAATCAGCCCCAGCATTTT.

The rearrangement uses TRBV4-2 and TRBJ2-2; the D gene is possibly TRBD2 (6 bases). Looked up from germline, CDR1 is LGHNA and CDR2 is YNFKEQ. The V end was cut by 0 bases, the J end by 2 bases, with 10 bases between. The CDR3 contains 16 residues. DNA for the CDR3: TGTGCCAGCAGCCAAGATCCAGCGGGCAACACCGGGGAGCTGTTTTTT. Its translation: CASSQDPAGNTGELFF.

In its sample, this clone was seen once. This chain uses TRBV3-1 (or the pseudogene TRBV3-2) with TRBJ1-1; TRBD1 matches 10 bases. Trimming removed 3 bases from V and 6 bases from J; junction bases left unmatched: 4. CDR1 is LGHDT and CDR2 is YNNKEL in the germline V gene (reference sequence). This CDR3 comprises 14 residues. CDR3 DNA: TGTGCCAGCAGCCAGGGACAGGGGCTCTCTGAAGCTTTCTTT. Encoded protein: CASSQGQGLSEAFF.

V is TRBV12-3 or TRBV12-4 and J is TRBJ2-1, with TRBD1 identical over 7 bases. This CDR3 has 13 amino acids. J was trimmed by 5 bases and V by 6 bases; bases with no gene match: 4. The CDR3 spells CASRPGQHNEQFF. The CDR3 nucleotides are TGTGCCAGCAGACCGGGACAGCACAATGAGCAGTTCTTC.

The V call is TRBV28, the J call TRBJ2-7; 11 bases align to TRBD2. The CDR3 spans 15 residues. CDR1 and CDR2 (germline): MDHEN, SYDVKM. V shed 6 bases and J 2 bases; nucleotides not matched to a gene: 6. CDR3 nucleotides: TGTGCCAGCAGGTCTAGCGGGAGGCCCACCTACGAGCAGTACTTC. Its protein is CASRSSGRPTYEQYF.

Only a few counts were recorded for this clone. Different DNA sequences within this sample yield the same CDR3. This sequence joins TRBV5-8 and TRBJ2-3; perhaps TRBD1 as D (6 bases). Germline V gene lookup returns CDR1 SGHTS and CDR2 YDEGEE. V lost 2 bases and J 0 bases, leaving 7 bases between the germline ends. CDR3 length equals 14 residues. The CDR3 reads CASSFGQSTDTQYF. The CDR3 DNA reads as TGTGCCAGCAGCTTTGGACAGAGCACAGATACGCAGTATTTT.

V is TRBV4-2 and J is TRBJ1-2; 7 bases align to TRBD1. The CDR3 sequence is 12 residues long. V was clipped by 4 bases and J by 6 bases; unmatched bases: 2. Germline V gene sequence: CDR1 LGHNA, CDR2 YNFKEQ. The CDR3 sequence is CASSRDSHGYTF. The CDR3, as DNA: TGTGCCAGCAGCCGGGACAGCCATGGCTACACCTTC.

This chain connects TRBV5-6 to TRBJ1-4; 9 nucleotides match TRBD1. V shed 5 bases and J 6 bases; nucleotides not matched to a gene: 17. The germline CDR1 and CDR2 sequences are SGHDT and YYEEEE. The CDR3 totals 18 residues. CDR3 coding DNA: TGTGCCAGCAGTCCGCCGGGACAGGGAAGAATAAGGGATGAAAAACTGTTTTTT. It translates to CASSPPGQGRIRDEKLFF.

CDR3 region: CASSSGLAGESSYNEQFF. The CDR3 DNA reads TGTGCCAGCAGTTCGGGACTAGCGGGTGAGAGCTCCTACAATGAGCAGTTCTTC. The V and J genes are TRBV27 and TRBJ2-1, with 12 bases that match TRBD2. The germline gives CDR1 MNHEY, CDR2 SMNVEV (reference sequence). With 4 bases clipped from V and 0 bases from J, the junction kept 7 bases outside the gene matches. The CDR3 covers 18 residues.

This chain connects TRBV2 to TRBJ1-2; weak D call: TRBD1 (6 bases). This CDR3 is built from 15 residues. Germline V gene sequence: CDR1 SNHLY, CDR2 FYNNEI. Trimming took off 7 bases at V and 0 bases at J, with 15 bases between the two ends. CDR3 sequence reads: CASKGEQSANYGYTF. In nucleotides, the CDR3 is TGTGCCAGCAAGGGGGAACAATCGGCTAACTATGGCTACACCTTC.

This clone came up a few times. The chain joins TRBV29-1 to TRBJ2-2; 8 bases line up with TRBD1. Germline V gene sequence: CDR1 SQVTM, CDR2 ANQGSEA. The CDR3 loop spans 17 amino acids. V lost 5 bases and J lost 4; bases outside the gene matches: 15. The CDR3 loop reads CSVHQSQGAEITGELFF. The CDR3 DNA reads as TGCAGCGTTCACCAAAGTCAGGGGGCCGAAATCACCGGGGAGCTGTTTTTT.

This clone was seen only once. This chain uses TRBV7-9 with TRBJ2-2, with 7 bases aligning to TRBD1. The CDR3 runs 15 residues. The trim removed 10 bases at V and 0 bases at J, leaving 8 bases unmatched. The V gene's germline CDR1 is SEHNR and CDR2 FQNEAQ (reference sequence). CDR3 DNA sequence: TGTGCCATCACCACCGGGACAGCGAACACCGGGGAGCTGTTTTTT. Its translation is CAITTGTANTGELFF.

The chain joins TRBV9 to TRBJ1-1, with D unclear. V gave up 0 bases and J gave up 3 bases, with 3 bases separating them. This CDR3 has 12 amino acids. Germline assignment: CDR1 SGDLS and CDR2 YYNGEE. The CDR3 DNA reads TGTGCCAGCAGCGTAGCAGACACTGAAGCTTTCTTT. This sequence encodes CASSVADTEAFF.

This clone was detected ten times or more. The CDR3 loop reads CSVDRLAGRHYTDTQYF. DNA of the CDR3: TGCAGCGTTGACCGACTAGCGGGGCGTCACTATACAGATACGCAGTATTTT. J is TRBJ2-3 and V is TRBV29-1; 11 bases map to TRBD2. The CDR3 runs 17 residues. The V gene end was trimmed by 3 bases and the J gene end by 3 bases; junction bases not matched to a gene: 11. The germline gives CDR1 SQVTM, CDR2 ANQGSEA.